This record looks at one T cell receptor (beta chain) sequence and its context. Its antigen is unknown. CDR3 length: 13 amino acids. Germline assignment: CDR1 WNHNN and CDR2 SYGVQD (reference sequence). V lost 5 bases, J lost 3 bases, and 8 bases lay in between. These data belong to a study of T cell therapy after organ transplantation. Study results and limitations: In nonresponders, large pretherapy expansions changed minimally after therapy.

Sequencing was performed with immunoSEQ multiplex PCR; in TCRdb, only in-frame clones are kept and a portion is missing. The data hold about 17,000 clones, with less than 90% observed a single time. The time point here: 20-29 weeks after completion of therapy. The sample in question was CD8+ T cells from blood, obtained after autologous CMV-specific T cell therapy. V usage is TRBV10-1 and J usage is TRBJ2-1; D is unclear. This TCR was sampled from a human patient who had received a solid organ transplant and had CMV disease. Among the T cells, some may be from the graft donor. CDR3 coding DNA: TGCGCCAGCAGTCCTTCATACTACAATGAGCAGTTCTTC. This sequence encodes CASSPSYYNEQFF.